Following are 22 T cell receptor beta chains from one sample sequenced in a study of cytomegalovirus exposure and HLA in healthy donors. In the PCR, 60 Vbeta and 13 Jbeta primers were used. This table comes from immunoSEQ multiplex PCR, and its TCRdb copy is limited to in-frame clones, with some not included. The sample includes fewer than 200,000 clones, about 86% of them seen just once. Input material: PBMCs. Source of these receptors: a middle-aged man in good health and CMV-seropositive.

The chain recombines TRBV4-2 with TRBJ2-7, with a tentative D call TRBD1 (8 bases). Per germline, CDR1 LGHNA and CDR2 YNFKEQ. The CDR3 is 22 residues long. The V gene lost 0 bases and the J gene lost 3 bases, with 33 bases spanning the gap. The CDR3 loop is CASSQERGRQGIAAGAYYEQYF. The DNA of the CDR3 is TGTGCCAGCAGCCAAGAGCGGGGAAGACAGGGGATTGCGGCGGGAGCATACTACGAGCAGTACTTC.

V is TRBV5-4 and J is TRBJ2-6, with 9 nucleotides matching TRBD1. CDR1 and CDR2 (germline): SGHNT, YYREEE (reference sequence). CDR3 length: 14 amino acids. The trim removed 4 bases at V and 12 bases at J, leaving 8 bases unmatched. The DNA for the CDR3 is TGTGCCAGCAGCCTAGACAGGGGGTTCGTCGTCCTGACTTTC. Translated: CASSLDRGFVVLTF.

The genes are TRBV4-3 and TRBJ2-3; 10 positions match TRBD2. This CDR3 is built from 15 residues. The germline gives CDR1 LGHNA, CDR2 YSLEER. With 2 bases clipped from V and 4 bases from J, the junction kept 3 bases outside the gene matches. The CDR3 DNA follows: TGCGCCAGCAGCCAACTAGCGGGAGCCCCAGATACGCAGTATTTT. This translates into CASSQLAGAPDTQYF.

V and J are TRBV13 and TRBJ1-1; 7 nucleotides line up with TRBD1. Trimming took 5 bases from V and 5 from J; bases not matched to a gene: 17. This CDR3 spans 17 amino acids. Germline V gene lookup returns CDR1 PRHDT and CDR2 FYEKMQ (reference sequence). The CDR3 DNA sequence: TGTGCCAGCAGCCCGCCGACCTCACAGGGGATCTCAACTGAAGCTTTCTTT. This sequence encodes CASSPPTSQGISTEAFF.

The chain links TRBV6-1 to TRBJ1-2; 9 bases match TRBD1. The V and J ends lost 2 bases and 9 bases, in that order; junction bases with no gene match: 10. The length of the CDR3 is 15 residues. Looked up from germline, CDR1 is MNHNS and CDR2 is SASEGT. The DNA of the CDR3 is TGTGCCAGCAGTGAATCGGTCGACAGGGGGTTTAGCTACACCTTC. Its protein product is CASSESVDRGFSYTF.

A single count supports this clone. V and J are TRBV7-8 and TRBJ2-7; 8 nucleotides match TRBD2. Trimming took 2 bases from V and 3 from J; bases not matched to a gene: 6. CDR1 is SGHVS and CDR2 is FQNEAQ in the germline V gene. The CDR3 totals 15 residues. DNA of the CDR3: TGTGCCAGCAGCTTACGAGCGGGAGCCTACTACGAGCAGTACTTC. Protein product: CASSLRAGAYYEQYF.

The chain couples TRBV7-9 to TRBJ1-4; TRBD1 matches 8 bases. CDR1 and CDR2 (germline): SEHNR, FQNEAQ (reference sequence). V lost 4 bases, J lost 5 bases, and 3 bases stayed unmatched. There are 14 residues in the CDR3. As DNA, the CDR3 is TGTGCCAGCAGCTCCAGGGGGCTCAATGAAAAACTGTTTTTT. This translates into CASSSRGLNEKLFF.

The J gene is TRBJ1-1, the V gene TRBV2; TRBD1 matches at 7 bases. This CDR3 is 13 amino acids long. With 6 bases clipped from V and 7 bases from J, the junction kept 8 bases outside the gene matches. CDR1 and CDR2 from the germline V gene are SNHLY and FYNNEI. CDR3 bases: TGTGCCAGCAGGATGACAGGGCCCCATGAAGCTTTCTTT. Translating it yields CASRMTGPHEAFF.

This chain links TRBV14 with TRBJ2-7; D possibly corresponds to TRBD2 (6 bases). CDR1 SGHDN and CDR2 FVKESK come from the germline V gene. The CDR3 totals 15 residues. V was cut by 4 bases and J by 4 bases, with 17 bases left in between. CDR3 coding DNA: TGTGCCAGCAGCCGGGCGGGAAGGAAGGGGTACGAGCAGTACTTC. It translates to CASSRAGRKGYEQYF.

This chain uses TRBV28 with TRBJ2-1, with TRBD2 identical over 10 bases. The germline CDR1 and CDR2 sequences are MDHEN and SYDVKM. CDR3 size: 15 residues. V lost 4 bases and J lost 3; bases outside the gene matches: 3. The CDR3 DNA reads TGTGCCAGCAGTTCGCCTAGCGGGAGCTACAATGAGCAGTTCTTC. This codes for CASSSPSGSYNEQFF.

This clone was detected a few times. This chain connects TRBV27 to TRBJ2-5; 10 nucleotides line up with TRBD1. Germline V CDR1 and CDR2: MNHEY, SMNVEV (reference sequence). The CDR3 covers 15 residues. Unmatched junction bases numbered 5, after V lost 2 bases and J lost 5 bases. The CDR3 bases are TGTGCCAGCAGTTTAGAGACAGGGGGCGCCGAGACCCAGTACTTC. This encodes CASSLETGGAETQYF.

V gene TRBV7-9 combines with J gene TRBJ1-1; possible D gene TRBD1, 6 bases. Trimming shortened V by 1 base and J by 4 bases, and 16 bases separated the two germline ends. The length of the CDR3 is 16 residues. Germline values: CDR1 SEHNR, CDR2 FQNEAQ (reference sequence). Written as DNA, the CDR3 is TGTGCCAGCAGCTTAGGGTCAGGGGCCCTGAGCACTGAAGCTTTCTTT. Residues: CASSLGSGALSTEAFF.

This clone occurred once. The chain carries TRBV11-1 and TRBJ2-2; D perhaps matches TRBD2 (6 bases). The CDR3 runs to 16 residues. V lost 1 base and J 3 bases, leaving 12 bases between the germline ends. Per germline, CDR1 SGHAT and CDR2 FQDESV (reference sequence). This CDR3 reads CASSLEGTGDTGELFF. CDR3 DNA: TGTGCCAGCAGCTTAGAGGGGACGGGGGACACCGGGGAGCTGTTTTTT.

This chain links TRBV7-8 with TRBJ1-2, with 10 bases lining up with TRBD1. Germline V lookup: CDR1 SGHVS, CDR2 FQNEAQ. The CDR3 consists of 13 residues. The V gene end was trimmed by 5 bases and the J gene end by 8 bases; junction bases not matched to a gene: 5. The chain's CDR3 is CASSRTGGNGYTF. CDR3 coding DNA: TGTGCCAGCAGCCGGACAGGGGGGAACGGCTACACCTTC. Using reference TRBV7-8 and TRBJ1-2 for the parts outside the CDR3, the full variable domain is GAGVSQSPRYKVAKRGQDVALRCDPISGHVSLFWYQQALGQGPEFLTYFQNEAQLDKSGLPSDRFFAERPEGSVSTLKIQRTQQEDSAVYLCASSRTGGNGYTFGSGTRLTVV.

V is TRBV5-1 and J is TRBJ1-3, with TRBD1 as a possible D gene (5 bases). V was pared by 5 bases and J by 1 base, with 10 bases between. This CDR3 is built from 14 residues. The germline V gene encodes CDR1 SGHRS and CDR2 YFSETQ. The CDR3 region has the DNA TGCGCCAGCAGTAAAAGGGGATCTGGAAACACCATATATTTT. It is translated as CASSKRGSGNTIYF. The full variable domain, rest sourced from reference TRBV5-1 and TRBJ1-3, is KAGVTQTPRYLIKTRGQQVTLSCSPISGHRSVSWYQQTPGQGLQFLFEYFSETQRNKGNFPGRFSGRQFSNSRSEMNVSTLELGDSALYLCASSKRGSGNTIYFGEGSWLTVV.

Regarding this clone: At the DNA level, this CDR3 is encoded by other sequences in the same sample as well. This sequence joins TRBV30 and TRBJ2-2; tentatively, D is TRBD2 (5 bases). Looked up from germline, CDR1 is GTSNPN and CDR2 is SVGIG (reference sequence). The CDR3 runs to 15 residues. Trimming left V 0 bases short and J 3 bases short, with 11 bases between. The CDR3 DNA sequence: TGTGCCTGGAGTGTGGCTAGCAGTGACACCGGGGAGCTGTTTTTT. This sequence encodes CAWSVASSDTGELFF.

This sequence joins TRBV7-8 and TRBJ1-1, with D perhaps matching TRBD1 (5 bases). The CDR3 is made up of 17 amino acids. V lost 2 bases and J 0 bases, leaving 16 bases between the germline ends. The germline V gene encodes CDR1 SGHVS and CDR2 FQNEAQ. The CDR3 sequence is CASSLYYSGLMNTEAFF. As DNA, the CDR3 is TGTGCCAGCAGCTTATACTACTCAGGGCTCATGAACACTGAAGCTTTCTTT.

The CDR3 DNA reads TGTGCCAGCAGAAGCCCCGTCTCCTACGAGCAGTACTTC. Residues: CASRSPVSYEQYF. J is TRBJ2-5 and V is TRBV25-1, with D uncertain. The end of the DNA aligns better with TRBJ2-7, so the J call may be wrong. Germline V gives CDR1 MGHDK, CDR2 SYGVNS. This CDR3 spans 13 amino acids.

The sample holds a few counts of this clone. This chain connects TRBV29-1 to TRBJ1-2, with D uncertain. Trimming took off 4 bases at V and 1 base at J, with 10 bases between the two ends. The germline gives CDR1 SQVTM, CDR2 ANQGSEA. The length of the CDR3 is 13 residues. The chain's CDR3 is CSVGVGDNYGYTF. CDR3 nucleotide sequence: TGCAGCGTTGGTGTCGGAGATAACTATGGCTACACCTTC.

The genes are TRBV18 and TRBJ2-7, with D perhaps matching TRBD1 (5 bases). CDR1 KGHSH and CDR2 LQKENI come from the germline V gene. The V and J ends lost 1 base and 5 bases respectively, with 6 bases between them. This CDR3 is 12 amino acids long. The chain's CDR3 is CASSPQGNEQYF. The CDR3 DNA reads as TGTGCCAGCTCACCACAGGGGAACGAGCAGTACTTC.

This clone was picked up one time. V and J are TRBV5-8 and TRBJ2-5; TRBD2 might be the D (7 bases). The CDR3 has 15 amino acids. The germline V gene has CDR1 SGHTS and CDR2 YDEGEE. V was clipped by 0 bases and J by 4 bases, with 13 bases between them. As DNA, the CDR3 is TGTGCCAGCAGCTTGGAGGGGGGGCTCAGAGAGACCCAGTACTTC. Translated: CASSLEGGLRETQYF.

The chain couples TRBV4-2 to TRBJ2-1; D might be TRBD2 (6 bases). The ends were cut back, 4 bases at V and 0 bases at J, with 13 bases in the middle. CDR1 is LGHNA and CDR2 is YNFKEQ in the germline V gene. The CDR3 length is 16 residues. For the CDR3, the DNA is TGTGCCAGCAGCCGTCTGGGGGGAAGCTCCTACAATGAGCAGTTCTTC. Encoded protein: CASSRLGGSSYNEQFF.